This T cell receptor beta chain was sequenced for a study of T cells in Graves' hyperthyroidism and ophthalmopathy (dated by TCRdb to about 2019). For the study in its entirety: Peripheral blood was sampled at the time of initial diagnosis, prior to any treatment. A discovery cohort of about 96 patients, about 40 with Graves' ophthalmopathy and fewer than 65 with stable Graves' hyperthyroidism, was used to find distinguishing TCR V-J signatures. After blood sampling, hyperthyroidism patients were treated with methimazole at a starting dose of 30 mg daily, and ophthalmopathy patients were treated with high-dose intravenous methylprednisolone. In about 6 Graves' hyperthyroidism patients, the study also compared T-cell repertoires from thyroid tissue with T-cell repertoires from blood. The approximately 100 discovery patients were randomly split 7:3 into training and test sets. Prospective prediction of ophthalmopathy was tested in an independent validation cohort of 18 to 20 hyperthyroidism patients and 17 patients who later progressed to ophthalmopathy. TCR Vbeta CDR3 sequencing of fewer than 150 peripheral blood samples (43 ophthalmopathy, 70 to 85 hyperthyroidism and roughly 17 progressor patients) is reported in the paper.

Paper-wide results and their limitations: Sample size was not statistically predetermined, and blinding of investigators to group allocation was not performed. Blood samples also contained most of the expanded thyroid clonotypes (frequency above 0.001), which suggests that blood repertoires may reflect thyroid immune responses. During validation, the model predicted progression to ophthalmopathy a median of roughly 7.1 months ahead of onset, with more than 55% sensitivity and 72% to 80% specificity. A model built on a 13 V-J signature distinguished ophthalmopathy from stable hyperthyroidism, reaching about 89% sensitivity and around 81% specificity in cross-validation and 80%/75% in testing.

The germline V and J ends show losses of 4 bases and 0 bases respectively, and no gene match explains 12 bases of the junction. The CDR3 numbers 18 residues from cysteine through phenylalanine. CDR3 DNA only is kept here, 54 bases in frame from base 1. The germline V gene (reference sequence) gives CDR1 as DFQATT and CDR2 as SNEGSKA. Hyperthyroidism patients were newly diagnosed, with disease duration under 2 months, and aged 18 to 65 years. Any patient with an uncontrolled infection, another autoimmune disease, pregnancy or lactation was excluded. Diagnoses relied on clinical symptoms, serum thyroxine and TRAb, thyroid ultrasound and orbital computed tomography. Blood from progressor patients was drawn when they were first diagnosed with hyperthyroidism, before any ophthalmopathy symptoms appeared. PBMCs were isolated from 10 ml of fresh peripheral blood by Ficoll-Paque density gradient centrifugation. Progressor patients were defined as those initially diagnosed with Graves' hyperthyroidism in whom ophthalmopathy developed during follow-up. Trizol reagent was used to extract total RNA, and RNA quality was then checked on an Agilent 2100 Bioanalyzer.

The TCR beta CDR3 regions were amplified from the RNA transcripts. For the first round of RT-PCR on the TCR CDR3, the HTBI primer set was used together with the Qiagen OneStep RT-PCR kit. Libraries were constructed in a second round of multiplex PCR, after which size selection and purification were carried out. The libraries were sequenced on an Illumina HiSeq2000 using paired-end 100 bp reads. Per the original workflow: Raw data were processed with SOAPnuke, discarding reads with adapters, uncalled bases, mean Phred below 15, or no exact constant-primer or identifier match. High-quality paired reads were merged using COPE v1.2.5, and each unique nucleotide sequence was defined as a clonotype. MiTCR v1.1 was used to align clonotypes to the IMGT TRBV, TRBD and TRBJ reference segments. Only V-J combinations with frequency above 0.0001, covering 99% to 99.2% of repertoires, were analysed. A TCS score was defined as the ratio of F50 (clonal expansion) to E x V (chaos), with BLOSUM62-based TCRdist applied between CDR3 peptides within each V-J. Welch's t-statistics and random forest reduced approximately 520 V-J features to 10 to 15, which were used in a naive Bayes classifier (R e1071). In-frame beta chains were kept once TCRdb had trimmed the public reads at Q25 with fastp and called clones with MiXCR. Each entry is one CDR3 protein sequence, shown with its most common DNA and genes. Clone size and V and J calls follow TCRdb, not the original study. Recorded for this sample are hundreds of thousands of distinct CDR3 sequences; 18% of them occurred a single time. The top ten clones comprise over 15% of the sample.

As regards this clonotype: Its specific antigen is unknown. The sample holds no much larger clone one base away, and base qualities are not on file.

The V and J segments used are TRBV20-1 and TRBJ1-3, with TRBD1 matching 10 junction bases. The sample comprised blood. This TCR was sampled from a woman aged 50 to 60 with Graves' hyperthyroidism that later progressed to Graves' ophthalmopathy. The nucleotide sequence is TGCAGTGCTACCGGACCGGGACAGGGGAGCCTCTCTGGAAACACCATATATTTT. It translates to CSATGPGQGSLSGNTIYF.